This T cell receptor beta chain was retrieved from a study of early T cells in non-severe SARS-CoV-2 infection. Looking at the study overall: Sequencing input comprised bulk RNA from unsorted whole blood; chain pairing was not available.

This CDR3 contains 15 residues. Germline trimming cut 4 bases from V and 3 bases from J; bases unmatched to any gene: 9. Germline lookup yields CDR1 DFQATT and CDR2 SNEGSKA (reference sequence). This clonotype appeared many times. The library protocol tagged individual cDNA molecules with unique molecular identifiers. TCRdb re-called the 5' RACE reads through MiXCR, storing one row per CDR3 protein. The sample records about 89,000 distinct CDR3 sequences, approximately 17% being singletons. This rearrangement joins TRBV20-1 to TRBJ1-2; 9 bases align to TRBD1. The TCR was taken from an adult who was a healthcare worker with PCR-confirmed SARS-CoV-2 infection or an uninfected control (not recorded which). The specimen comprised whole blood, sampled at baseline. The CDR3 here is CSAINTGGGYYGYTF. The DNA for the CDR3 is TGCAGTGCTATCAATACAGGGGGCGGCTACTATGGCTACACCTTC.